The table lists the clone carrying this TCR beta chain with a few counts. The sample is drawn from a study of blood T cell repertoires in COVID-19. Trimming took 0 bases from V and 0 from J, leaving 9 bases between them. The germline CDR1 and CDR2 sequences are SGHRS and YFSETQ. The CDR3 sequence is 15 residues long. The data were produced by immunoSEQ multiplex PCR, yet TCRdb's version contains in-frame clones alone and is incomplete. The sample lists just under 150,000 clones, 87% seen once, with approximately 0.95% in the top ten. Sequencing input: peripheral blood. This sequence was found in a woman aged 50 to 60 with acute or convalescent COVID-19. The rearrangement uses TRBV5-1 and TRBJ1-2; D gene unclear. The chain's CDR3 is CASSLEAGSNYGYTF. In DNA, the CDR3 is TGCGCCAGCAGCTTGGAGGCAGGTTCTAACTATGGCTACACCTTC. The variable domain in full, completed from reference TRBV5-1 and TRBJ1-2, reads KAGVTQTPRYLIKTRGQQVTLSCSPISGHRSVSWYQQTPGQGLQFLFEYFSETQRNKGNFPGRFSGRQFSNSRSEMNVSTLELGDSALYLCASSLEAGSNYGYTFGSGTRLTVV.